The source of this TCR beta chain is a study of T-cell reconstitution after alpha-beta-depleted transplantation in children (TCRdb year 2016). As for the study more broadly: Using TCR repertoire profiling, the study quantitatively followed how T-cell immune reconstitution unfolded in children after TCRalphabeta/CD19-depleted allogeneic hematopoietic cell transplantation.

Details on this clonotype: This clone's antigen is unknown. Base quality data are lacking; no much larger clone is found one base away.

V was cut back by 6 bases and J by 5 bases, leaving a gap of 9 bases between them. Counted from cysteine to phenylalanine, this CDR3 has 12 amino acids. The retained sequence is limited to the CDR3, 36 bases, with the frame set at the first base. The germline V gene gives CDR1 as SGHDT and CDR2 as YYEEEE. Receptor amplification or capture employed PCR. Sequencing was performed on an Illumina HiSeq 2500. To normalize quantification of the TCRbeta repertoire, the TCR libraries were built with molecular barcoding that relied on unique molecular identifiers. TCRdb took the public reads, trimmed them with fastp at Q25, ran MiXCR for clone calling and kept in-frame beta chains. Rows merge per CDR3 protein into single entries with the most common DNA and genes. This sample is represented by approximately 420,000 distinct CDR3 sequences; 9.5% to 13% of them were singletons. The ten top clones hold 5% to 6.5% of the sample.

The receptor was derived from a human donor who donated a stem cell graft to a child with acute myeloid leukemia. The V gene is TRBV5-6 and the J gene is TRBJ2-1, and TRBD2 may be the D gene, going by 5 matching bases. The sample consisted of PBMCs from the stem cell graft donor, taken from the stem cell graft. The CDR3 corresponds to CASIRGDNEQFF. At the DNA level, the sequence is TGTGCCAGCATACGGGGTGACAATGAGCAGTTCTTC.